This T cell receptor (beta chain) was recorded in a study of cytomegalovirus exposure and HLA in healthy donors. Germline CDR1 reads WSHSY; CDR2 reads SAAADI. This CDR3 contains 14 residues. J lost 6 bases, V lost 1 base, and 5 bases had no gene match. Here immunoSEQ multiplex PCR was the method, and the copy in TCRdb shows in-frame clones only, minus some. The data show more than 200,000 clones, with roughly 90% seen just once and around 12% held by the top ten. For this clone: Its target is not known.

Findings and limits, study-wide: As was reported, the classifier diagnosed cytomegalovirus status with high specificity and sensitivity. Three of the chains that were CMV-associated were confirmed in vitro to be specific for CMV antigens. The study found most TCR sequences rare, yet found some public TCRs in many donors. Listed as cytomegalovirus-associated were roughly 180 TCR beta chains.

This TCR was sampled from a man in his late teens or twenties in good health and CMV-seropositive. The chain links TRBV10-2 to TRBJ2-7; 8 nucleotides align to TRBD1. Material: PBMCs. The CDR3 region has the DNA TGCGCCAGCAGTGAGTTAACAGGGGGAAGCGAGCAGTACTTC. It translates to CASSELTGGSEQYF.